Each of the 21 T cell receptor beta chains below was sequenced from the same sample in a study of cytomegalovirus exposure and HLA in healthy donors. Assay: immunoSEQ multiplex PCR; the TCRdb copy retains only in-frame clones and omits some. There are approximately 88,000 clones in the sample; 95% to 97% occur only once, and approximately 1.3% lies in the top ten. The material sequenced was PBMCs. The source is a woman aged 18-29 years in good health and CMV-seronegative.

J is TRBJ2-1 and V is TRBV10-3; D perhaps matches TRBD1 (5 bases). V shed 4 bases and J shed 10 bases, with 14 bases lying between them. There are 13 residues in the CDR3. Germline CDR1 reads ENHRY; CDR2 reads SYGVKD. DNA for the CDR3: TGTGCCATCAGTGGGCACCTAGGGGCGGAGCAGTTCTTC. Its protein product is CAISGHLGAEQFF.

This chain uses TRBV18 with TRBJ2-7; D might be TRBD1 (6 bases). There are 19 residues in the CDR3. The V and J ends lost 3 bases and 0 bases respectively, with 24 bases between them. Germline V gene sequence: CDR1 KGHSH, CDR2 LQKENI. CDR3 in amino acids: CASSPTGQSLRKVSYEQYF. In DNA, the CDR3 is TGTGCCAGCTCACCCACGGGACAAAGCTTAAGAAAGGTCTCCTACGAGCAGTACTTC.

The chain joins TRBV5-1 to TRBJ2-7; D is perhaps TRBD1 (6 bases). Germline CDR1 and CDR2: SGHRS and YFSETQ. This CDR3 has 14 residues. V lost 4 bases, J lost 0 bases, and 11 bases lay in between. In DNA form, the CDR3 reads TGCGCCAGCAGCCCCCGGGACAACTCCTACGAGCAGTACTTC. Its protein is CASSPRDNSYEQYF. Full variable domain (remainder filled in from reference TRBV5-1 and TRBJ2-7): KAGVTQTPRYLIKTRGQQVTLSCSPISGHRSVSWYQQTPGQGLQFLFEYFSETQRNKGNFPGRFSGRQFSNSRSEMNVSTLELGDSALYLCASSPRDNSYEQYFGPGTRLTVT.

V is TRBV19 and J is TRBJ1-5; 9 positions match TRBD1. In germline, CDR1 is LNHDA, CDR2 SQIVND (reference sequence). V lost 7 bases and J lost 6; bases outside the gene matches: 19. The length of the CDR3 is 18 residues. The CDR3 coding sequence is TGTGCCAGTAACCTACCGGGACAGGGTGGCGGGTTCAGTCAGCCCCAGCATTTT. As protein: CASNLPGQGGGFSQPQHF.

The CDR3 bases are TGTGCCAGCAGCGCCCCGGGACAGGGATTTGCTGGAAACACCATATATTTT. Its translation: CASSAPGQGFAGNTIYF. The rearrangement links TRBV11-2 to TRBJ1-3, with TRBD1 identical over 9 bases. CDR1 is SGHAT, CDR2 FQNNGV, per germline. This CDR3 spans 17 amino acids. V gave up 5 bases and J gave up 2 bases; unmatched junction bases: 10.

The rearrangement joins TRBV5-1 to TRBJ2-7; D perhaps matches TRBD1 (5 bases). The CDR3 contains 13 residues. Germline lookup yields CDR1 SGHRS and CDR2 YFSETQ. Trimming removed 5 bases from V and 6 bases from J, with 15 bases in between. The CDR3 region has the DNA TGCGCCAGCAGATACCAAACAGGTTTCGAGCAGTACTTC. It is translated as CASRYQTGFEQYF. Full variable domain (rest looked up from reference TRBV5-1 and TRBJ2-7): KAGVTQTPRYLIKTRGQQVTLSCSPISGHRSVSWYQQTPGQGLQFLFEYFSETQRNKGNFPGRFSGRQFSNSRSEMNVSTLELGDSALYLCASRYQTGFEQYFGPGTRLTVT.

The V call is TRBV18, the J call TRBJ1-1; 9 bases agree with TRBD1. Germline V gene data show CDR1 as KGHSH and CDR2 as LQKENI. CDR3 length: 15 amino acids. With 5 bases clipped from V and 5 bases from J, the junction kept 9 bases outside the gene matches. This chain's CDR3 is CASSKTDRGGTEAFF. The CDR3 region has the DNA TGTGCCAGCTCAAAGACCGACAGGGGGGGGACTGAAGCTTTCTTT. Full variable domain (remainder filled in from reference TRBV18 and TRBJ1-1): NAGVMQNPRHLVRRRGQEARLRCSPMKGHSHVYWYRQLPEEGLKFMVYLQKENIIDESGMPKERFSAEFPKEGPSILRIQQVVRGDSAAYFCASSKTDRGGTEAFFGQGTRLTVV.

The chain employs TRBV25-1 and TRBJ1-2; a weak D match, TRBD1 (5 bases). The CDR3 loop spans 13 amino acids. V was shortened by 3 bases and J by 8 bases, with 13 bases between the two germline ends. Germline lookup yields CDR1 MGHDK and CDR2 SYGVNS. CDR3 protein: CASSERGIGGYTF. The DNA of the CDR3 is TGTGCCAGCAGTGAGCGGGGGATCGGCGGCTACACCTTC.

The rearrangement joins TRBV27 to TRBJ2-3, with TRBD1 as a possible D gene (6 bases). Trimming cost V 5 bases and J 11 bases, with 20 bases left between them. Germline V gene lookup returns CDR1 MNHEY and CDR2 SMNVEV (reference sequence). The CDR3 sequence is 14 residues long. In DNA, the CDR3 is TGTGCCAGCAGTAAGAGGGAACAGGGCCCGATGCAGTATTTT. This translates into CASSKREQGPMQYF.

The CDR3 protein is CASSKTGGEDTQYF. The CDR3 DNA is TGTGCCAGCAGCAAGACAGGGGGCGAAGATACGCAGTATTTT. The genes are TRBV6-1 and TRBJ2-3, with 10 bases aligning to TRBD1. The germline V gene has CDR1 MNHNS and CDR2 SASEGT. The CDR3 has 14 amino acids. V was pared by 6 bases and J by 5 bases, with 5 bases of the junction left unmatched.

This clone was detected once. The V call is TRBV6-5, the J call TRBJ1-2; TRBD1 aligns across 7 bases. CDR1 MNHEY and CDR2 SVGAGI come from the germline V gene. With V trimmed by 8 bases and J by 3 bases, 9 bases remained unmatched. The CDR3 length is 14 residues. The CDR3 sequence is CASGRQGVDYGYTF. The CDR3 region has the DNA TGTGCCAGCGGGAGACAGGGAGTTGACTATGGCTACACCTTC.

V is TRBV5-5 and J is TRBJ1-1; D is unresolved. The germline V gene has CDR1 SGHKS and CDR2 YYEKEE (reference sequence). V was shortened by 0 bases and J by 1 base, with 7 bases between the two germline ends. CDR3 length equals 14 residues. CDR3 sequence reads: CASSLVGGNTEAFF. DNA for the CDR3: TGTGCCAGCAGCTTGGTCGGCGGGAACACTGAAGCTTTCTTT.

The rearrangement links TRBV12-1 to TRBJ2-6; TRBD1 was called by the table and not checked on the DNA. TRBV12-1 counts as a pseudogene. This CDR3 is built from 18 residues. The chain's CDR3 is CASSFAGTDQSGANVLTF. The DNA of the CDR3 is TGTGCCAGCAGCTTTGCTGGGACAGACCAATCTGGGGCCAACGTCCTGACTTTC.

The chain joins TRBV7-8 to TRBJ2-1; 9 bases are a match to TRBD1. The CDR3 is 16 amino acids. J was trimmed by 6 bases and V by 5 bases; bases with no gene match: 11. Germline V gene data show CDR1 as SGHVS and CDR2 as FQNEAQ. The CDR3 DNA reads TGTGCCAGCAGCCCAAACAGGGGGCTCTCGGTCAATGAGCAGTTCTTC. This translates into CASSPNRGLSVNEQFF.

CDR3 region: CAGRQGLNQPQHF. CDR3 coding DNA: TGTGCCGGAAGACAGGGATTGAATCAGCCCCAGCATTTT. The chain employs TRBV6-1 and TRBJ1-5, with 7 bases aligning to TRBD1. The germline CDR1 and CDR2 sequences are MNHNS and SASEGT. CDR3 size: 13 residues. With V trimmed by 11 bases and J by 4 bases, 8 bases remained unmatched.

The chain joins TRBV6-5 to TRBJ2-7, with a possible D match to TRBD1 (6 bases). Germline V gene sequence: CDR1 MNHEY, CDR2 SVGAGI. The V end lost 10 bases, the J end lost 2 bases, and 18 bases lay between the germline ends. CDR3 length: 14 residues. CDR3 nucleotide sequence: TGTGCCATCTCCGCTCCGAGACAGGCCTACGAGCAGTACTTC. Translating it yields CAISAPRQAYEQYF.

V usage is TRBV28 and J usage is TRBJ2-1; 10 positions agree with TRBD2. The germline V gene encodes CDR1 MDHEN and CDR2 SYDVKM. V shed 8 bases, J shed 6 bases, and the junction held 16 bases outside the gene matches. The CDR3 contains 17 residues. In nucleotides, the CDR3 is TGTGCCAGCTTAACCCCTAAGACTAGCGGGCGGGCCAATGAGCAGTTCTTC. It codes for CASLTPKTSGRANEQFF.

The CDR3 DNA follows: TGTGCCAGCAGTCGGGACGGGGGCTACGAGCAGTACTTC. Protein: CASSRDGGYEQYF. This chain connects TRBV6-5 to TRBJ2-7, with D tentatively TRBD2 (6 bases). The CDR3 is 13 residues long. The germline V gene encodes CDR1 MNHEY and CDR2 SVGAGI. The ends were cut back, 5 bases at V and 3 bases at J, with 11 bases in the middle.

The chain is built from TRBV27 and TRBJ1-2, with D possibly matching TRBD1 (6 bases). CDR1 MNHEY and CDR2 SMNVEV come from the germline V gene (reference sequence). V lost 5 bases, J lost 7 bases, and 17 bases lay in between. The CDR3 covers 14 residues. As DNA, the CDR3 is TGTGCCAGCAGTCTACTGACAGGCGCGGGTGGCTACACCTTC. It specifies CASSLLTGAGGYTF.

This clone was recorded once. J is TRBJ2-3 and V is TRBV4-1; the D gene is possibly TRBD1 (6 bases). The germline V and J ends were trimmed by 1 base and 1 base, with 15 bases remaining between them. Germline CDR1 reads MGHRA; CDR2 reads YSYEKL. The CDR3 contains 17 residues. CDR3 nucleotide sequence: TGCGCCAGCAGCCAAGGTCGAGTCGCAGGGGGCACAGATACGCAGTATTTT. This sequence encodes CASSQGRVAGGTDTQYF.

CDR3 residues: CASSQESLAPKNIQYF. DNA for the CDR3: TGCGCCAGCAGCCAAGAATCTCTAGCGCCGAAAAACATTCAGTACTTC. The genes are TRBV4-1 and TRBJ2-4; the D gene is possibly TRBD2 (6 bases). CDR3 length equals 16 residues. CDR1 is MGHRA, CDR2 YSYEKL, per germline. V shed 0 bases and J shed 4 bases, with 13 bases lying between them.